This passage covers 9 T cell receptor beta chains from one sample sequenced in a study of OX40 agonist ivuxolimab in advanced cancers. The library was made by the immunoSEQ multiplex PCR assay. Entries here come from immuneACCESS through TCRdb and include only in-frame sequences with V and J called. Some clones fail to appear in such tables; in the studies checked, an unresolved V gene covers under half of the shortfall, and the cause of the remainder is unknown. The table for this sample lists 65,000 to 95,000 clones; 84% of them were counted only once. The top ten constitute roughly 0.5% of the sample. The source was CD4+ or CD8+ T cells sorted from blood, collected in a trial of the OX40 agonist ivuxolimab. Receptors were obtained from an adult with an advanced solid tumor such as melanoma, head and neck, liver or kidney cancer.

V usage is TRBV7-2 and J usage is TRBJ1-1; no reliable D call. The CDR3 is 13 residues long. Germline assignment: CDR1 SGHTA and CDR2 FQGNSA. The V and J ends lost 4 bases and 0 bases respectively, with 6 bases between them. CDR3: CASSSVVNTEAFF. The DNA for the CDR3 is TGTGCCAGCAGCTCGGTAGTGAACACTGAAGCTTTCTTT. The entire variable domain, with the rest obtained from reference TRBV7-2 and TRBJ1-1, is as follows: GAGVSQSPSNKVTEKGKDVELRCDPISGHTALYWYRQSLGQGLEFLIYFQGNSAPDKSGLPSDRFSAERTGGSVSTLTIQRTQQEDSAVYLCASSSVVNTEAFFGQGTRLTVV.

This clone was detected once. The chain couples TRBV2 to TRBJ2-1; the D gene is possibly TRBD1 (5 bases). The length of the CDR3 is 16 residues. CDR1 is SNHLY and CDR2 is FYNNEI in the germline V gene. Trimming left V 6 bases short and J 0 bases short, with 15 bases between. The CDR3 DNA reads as TGTGCCAGCAGCCTTAGACAGCAGAGCTCCTACAATGAGCAGTTCTTC. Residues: CASSLRQQSSYNEQFF.

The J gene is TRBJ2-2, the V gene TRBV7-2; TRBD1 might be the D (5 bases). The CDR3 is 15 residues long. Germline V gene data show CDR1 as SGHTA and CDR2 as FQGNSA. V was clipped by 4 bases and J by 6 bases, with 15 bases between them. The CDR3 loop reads CASSWQGYWSGELFF. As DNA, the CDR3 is TGTGCCAGCAGCTGGCAGGGTTATTGGTCCGGGGAGCTGTTTTTT.

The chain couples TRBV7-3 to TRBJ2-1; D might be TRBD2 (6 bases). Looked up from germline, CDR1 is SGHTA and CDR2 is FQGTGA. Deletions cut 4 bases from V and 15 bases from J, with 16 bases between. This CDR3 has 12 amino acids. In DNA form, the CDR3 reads TGTGCCAGCAGCTCCTCCGGGGGTTACCGGTTCTTC. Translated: CASSSSGGYRFF.

CDR3 residues: CASRLQGAEAFF. The CDR3 bases are TGTGCCAGCAGGCTACAGGGCGCTGAAGCTTTCTTT. The V gene is TRBV28, the J gene TRBJ1-1; possible D gene TRBD1, 6 bases. Germline V gene data show CDR1 as MDHEN and CDR2 as SYDVKM. This CDR3 is 12 amino acids long. The V end was cut by 6 bases, the J end by 6 bases, with 11 bases between.

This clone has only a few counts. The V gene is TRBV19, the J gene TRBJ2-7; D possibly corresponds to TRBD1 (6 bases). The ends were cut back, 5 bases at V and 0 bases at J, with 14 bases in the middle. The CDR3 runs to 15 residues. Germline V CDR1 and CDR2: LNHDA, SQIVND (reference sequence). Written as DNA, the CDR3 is TGTGCCAGTAGTGAGACAGGACTGAGCTCCTACGAGCAGTACTTC. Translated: CASSETGLSSYEQYF.

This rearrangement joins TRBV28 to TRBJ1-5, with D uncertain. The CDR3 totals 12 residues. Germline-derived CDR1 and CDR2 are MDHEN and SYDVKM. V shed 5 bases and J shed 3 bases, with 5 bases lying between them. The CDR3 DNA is TGTGCCAGCAGTACTCTCAATCAGCCCCAGCATTTT. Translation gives CASSTLNQPQHF.

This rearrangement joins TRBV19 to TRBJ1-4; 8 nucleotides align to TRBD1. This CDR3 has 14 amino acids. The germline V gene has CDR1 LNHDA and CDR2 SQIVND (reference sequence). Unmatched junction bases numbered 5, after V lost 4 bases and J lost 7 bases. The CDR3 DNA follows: TGTGCCAGTAGTAAGCGACAGGGGACTGAAAAACTGTTTTTT. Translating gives CASSKRQGTEKLFF.

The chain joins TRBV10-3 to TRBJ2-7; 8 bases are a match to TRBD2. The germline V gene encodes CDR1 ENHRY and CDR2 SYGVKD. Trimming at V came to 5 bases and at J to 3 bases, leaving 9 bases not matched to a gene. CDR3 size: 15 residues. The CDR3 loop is CAISFAGTRDYEQYF. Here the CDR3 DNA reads TGTGCCATCAGTTTCGCCGGGACTAGGGACTACGAGCAGTACTTC.